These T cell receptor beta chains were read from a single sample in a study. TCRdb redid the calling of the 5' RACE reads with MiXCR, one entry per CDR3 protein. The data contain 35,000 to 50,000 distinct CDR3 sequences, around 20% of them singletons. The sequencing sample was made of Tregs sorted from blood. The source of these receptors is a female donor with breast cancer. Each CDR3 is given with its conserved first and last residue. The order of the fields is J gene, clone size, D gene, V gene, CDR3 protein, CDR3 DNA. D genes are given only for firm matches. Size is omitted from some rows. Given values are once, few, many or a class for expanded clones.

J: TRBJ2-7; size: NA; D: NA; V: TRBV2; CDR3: CASSSGGPYEQYF; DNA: TGTGCCAGCAGCTCGGGGGGCCCTTACGAGCAGTACTTC
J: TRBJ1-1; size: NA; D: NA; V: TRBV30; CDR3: CAWSVKEVNTEAFF; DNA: TGTGCCTGGAGTGTCAAGGAAGTGAACACTGAAGCTTTCTTT
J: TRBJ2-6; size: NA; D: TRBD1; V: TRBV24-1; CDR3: CATGDPTGAGANVLTF; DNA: TGTGCCACCGGTGACCCGACAGGGGCTGGGGCCAACGTCCTGACTTTC
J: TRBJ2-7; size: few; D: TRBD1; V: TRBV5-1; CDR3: CASGNRGEQYF; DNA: TGCGCCAGCGGAAACAGGGGCGAGCAGTACTTC
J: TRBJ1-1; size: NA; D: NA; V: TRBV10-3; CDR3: CAISEGFNEAFF; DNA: TGTGCCATCAGTGAAGGGTTTAATGAAGCTTTCTTT
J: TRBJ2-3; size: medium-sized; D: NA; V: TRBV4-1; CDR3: CASSQVGTDTQYF; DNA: TGCGCCAGCAGCCAAGTTGGGACAGATACGCAGTATTTT
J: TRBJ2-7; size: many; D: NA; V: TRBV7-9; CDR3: CASSLLAPTGPEQYF; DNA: TGTGCCAGCAGCTTATTGGCACCTACTGGACCCGAGCAGTACTTC
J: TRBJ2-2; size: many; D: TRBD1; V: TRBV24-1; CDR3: CATGGQASTGELFF; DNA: TGTGCCACCGGGGGACAGGCGAGCACCGGGGAGCTGTTTTTT
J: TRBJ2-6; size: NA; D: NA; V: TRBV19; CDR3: CASRPQGTGANVLTF; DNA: TGTGCCAGTAGGCCTCAGGGAACTGGGGCCAACGTCCTGACTTTC
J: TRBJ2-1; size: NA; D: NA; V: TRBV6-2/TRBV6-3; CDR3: CASSYPGNEQFF; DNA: TGTGCCAGCAGTTACCCCGGGAATGAGCAGTTCTTC
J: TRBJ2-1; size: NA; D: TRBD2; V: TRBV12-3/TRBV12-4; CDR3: CASSFQRESSYNEQFF; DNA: TGTGCCAGCAGTTTCCAGCGGGAAAGCTCCTACAATGAGCAGTTCTTC
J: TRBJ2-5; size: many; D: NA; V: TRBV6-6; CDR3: CASSSRSQETQYF; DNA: TGTGCCAGCAGTTCCCGATCTCAAGAGACCCAGTACTTC
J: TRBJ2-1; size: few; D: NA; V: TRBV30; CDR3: CAWRPYNEQFF; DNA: TGTGCCTGGAGACCCTACAATGAGCAGTTCTTC
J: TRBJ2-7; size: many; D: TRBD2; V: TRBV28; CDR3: CASDQRGLANEQYF; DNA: TGTGCCAGCGATCAGCGGGGGTTAGCAAACGAGCAGTACTTC
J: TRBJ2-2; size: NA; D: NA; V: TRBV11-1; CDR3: CASSLDPGQIYGANTGELFF; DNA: TGTGCCAGCAGCTTAGATCCTGGACAGATTTACGGCGCGAACACCGGGGAGCTGTTTTTT
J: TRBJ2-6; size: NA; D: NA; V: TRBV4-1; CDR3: CASIQDNSDGANVLTF; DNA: TGCGCCAGCATCCAAGATAATTCGGATGGGGCCAACGTCCTGACTTTC
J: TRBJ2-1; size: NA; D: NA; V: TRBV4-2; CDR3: CASSQDNGASYNEQFF; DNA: TGTGCCAGCAGCCAAGACAACGGGGCTTCCTACAATGAGCAGTTCTTC
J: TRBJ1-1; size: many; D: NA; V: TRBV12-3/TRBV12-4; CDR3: CASSSGQHTEAFF; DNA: TGTGCCAGCAGTTCCGGACAGCACACTGAAGCTTTCTTT
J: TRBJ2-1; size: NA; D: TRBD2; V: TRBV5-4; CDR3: CASSLAGGIYNEQFF; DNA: TGTGCCAGCAGCCTAGCGGGAGGGATCTACAATGAGCAGTTCTTC
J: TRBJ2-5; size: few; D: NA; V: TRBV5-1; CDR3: CASSLGQDQETQYF; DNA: TGCGCCAGCAGCTTGGGTCAGGACCAAGAGACCCAGTACTTC
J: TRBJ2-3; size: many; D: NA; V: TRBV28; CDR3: CASSLPGGADTQYF; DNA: TGTGCCAGCAGTTTACCCGGCGGGGCCGATACGCAGTATTTT
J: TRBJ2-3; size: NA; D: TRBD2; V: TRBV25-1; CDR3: CASRPGTSGRADTQYF; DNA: TGTGCCAGCAGGCCGGGGACTAGCGGGAGGGCAGATACGCAGTATTTT
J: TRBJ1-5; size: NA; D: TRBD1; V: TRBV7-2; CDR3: CASSVSGGNQPQHF; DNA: TGTGCCAGCAGCGTATCAGGGGGAAATCAGCCCCAGCATTTT
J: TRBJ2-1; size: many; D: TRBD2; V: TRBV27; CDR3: CASRAGGSYNEQFF; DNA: TGTGCCAGCCGAGCGGGAGGGTCCTACAATGAGCAGTTCTTC
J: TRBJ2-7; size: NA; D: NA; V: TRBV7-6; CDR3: CASSLTPAYEQYF; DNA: TGTGCCAGCAGCTTAACCCCAGCCTACGAGCAGTACTTC
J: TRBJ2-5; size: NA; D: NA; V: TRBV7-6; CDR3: CASSLFDWETQYF; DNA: TGTGCCAGCAGCTTATTCGACTGGGAGACCCAGTACTTC
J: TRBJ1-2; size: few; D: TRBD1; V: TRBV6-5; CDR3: CASTPGGYGYTF; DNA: TGTGCCAGCACCCCAGGGGGTTATGGCTACACCTTC
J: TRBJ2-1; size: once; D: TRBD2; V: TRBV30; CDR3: CAWGRPRTSLYYNEQFF; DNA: TGTGCCTGGGGGAGGCCCCGGACTAGTCTATACTACAATGAGCAGTTCTTC
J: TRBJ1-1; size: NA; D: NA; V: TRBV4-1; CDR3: CASSPQKVVYEAFF; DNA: TGCGCCAGCAGCCCCCAGAAGGTGGTTTATGAAGCTTTCTTT
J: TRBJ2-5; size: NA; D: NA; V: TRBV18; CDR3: CASSPEGKQETQYF; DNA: TGTGCCAGCTCACCAGAGGGAAAGCAAGAGACCCAGTACTTC
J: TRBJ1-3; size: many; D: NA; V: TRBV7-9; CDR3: CASSFGTGPGNTIYF; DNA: TGTGCCAGCAGCTTCGGGACCGGACCTGGAAACACCATATATTTT
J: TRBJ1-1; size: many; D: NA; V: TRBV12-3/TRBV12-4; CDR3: CASTSGWPLNTEAFF; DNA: TGTGCCAGCACCTCCGGTTGGCCTCTGAACACTGAAGCTTTCTTT
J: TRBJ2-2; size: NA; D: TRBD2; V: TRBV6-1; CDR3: CASNIPGGASTGELFF; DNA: TGTGCCAGCAACATCCCGGGGGGGGCGAGCACCGGGGAGCTGTTTTTT